This TCR beta chain was profiled in a study of blood T cell repertoires in COVID-19. Overall study context: Nucleic acid was either cDNA or gDNA, and it came from T cells, B-cell-depleted T cells, or PBMCs.

Measured with immunoSEQ multiplex PCR; TCRdb has only the in-frame clones, and not every one. The data contain tens of thousands of clones, approximately 85% of them singletons. V lost 4 bases and J 4 bases, leaving 10 bases between the germline ends. Looked up from germline, CDR1 is SEHNR and CDR2 is FQNEAQ (reference sequence). The CDR3 totals 13 residues. The receptor was derived from a human donor in a cohort sampled during active COVID-19. V and J are TRBV7-9 and TRBJ1-2; TRBD1 is a possible D gene (5 bases). The specimen sequenced was peripheral blood. The CDR3 loop reads CASSYDSFYGYTF. DNA of the CDR3: TGTGCCAGCAGCTATGACAGTTTCTATGGCTACACCTTC.